One sample yielded the 26 T cell receptor beta chains listed below, sequenced in a study of T-cell reconstitution after alpha-beta-depleted transplantation in children. Unique molecular identifiers were incorporated during preparation of the TCRbeta library. TCRdb ran MiXCR on the PCR reads and lists one entry per CDR3 protein. This table has around 700,000 distinct CDR3 sequences, about an eighth appearing once. Sequencing used PBMCs, obtained before TCRalphabeta/CD19-depleted stem cell transplant. Source of these receptors: a girl aged 2 to 10 with congenital amegakaryocytic thrombocytopenia, due to receive a stem cell transplant.

The sample holds many counts of this clonotype. V and J are TRBV5-1 and TRBJ2-3, with D tentatively TRBD2 (6 bases). The length of the CDR3 is 15 residues. Germline assignment: CDR1 SGHRS and CDR2 YFSETQ. V lost 6 bases to trimming and J lost 1 base, with 15 bases between them. The CDR3 reads CASTLGLLRTDTQYF. In DNA, the CDR3 is TGCGCCAGCACCCTCGGACTATTACGCACAGATACGCAGTATTTT.

The chain links TRBV12-3 or TRBV12-4 to TRBJ2-3; 7 nucleotides align to TRBD2. The V and J ends lost 6 bases and 1 base, in that order; junction bases with no gene match: 7. This CDR3 contains 15 residues. The CDR3 sequence is CASRPLAAGTDTQYF. The CDR3 coding sequence is TGTGCCAGCAGACCGCTAGCGGCGGGCACAGATACGCAGTATTTT.

CDR3 protein: CASSPHPFGGDNYGYTF. DNA for the CDR3: TGTGCCAGCAGTCCGCACCCTTTCGGGGGGGATAACTATGGCTACACCTTC. V gene TRBV27 combines with J gene TRBJ1-2, with D tentatively TRBD1 (5 bases). Trimming pared 5 bases from V and 1 base from J, leaving 20 bases between. The germline CDR1 and CDR2 sequences are MNHEY and SMNVEV (reference sequence). This CDR3 comprises 17 residues.

This clonotype came up a few times. The CDR3, as DNA: TGTGCCAGCAGTTATCTTTCAGGGTCGGGGGGCTACACCTTC. Its protein product is CASSYLSGSGGYTF. The V gene is TRBV6-5, the J gene TRBJ1-2; tentatively, D is TRBD1 (5 bases). The CDR3 is 14 amino acids. The germline V gene has CDR1 MNHEY and CDR2 SVGAGI. V gave up 3 bases and J gave up 8 bases, with 16 bases separating them.

In the case of this clonotype: This may arise from a read error, as a much more abundant clone is one base away. The chain uses TRBV20-1 and TRBJ1-5; 8 nucleotides agree with TRBD1. The germline V gene has CDR1 DFQATT and CDR2 SNEGSKA (reference sequence). The CDR3 covers 16 residues. The CDR3 region is CGARAQGAGGNQPQHF. The CDR3 DNA is TGCGGTGCTAGAGCCCAGGGGGCGGGGGGCAATCAGCCCCAGCATTTT.

This clonotype was found many times. The V call is TRBV12-3 or TRBV12-4, the J call TRBJ2-7; unclear D gene. V was clipped by 2 bases and J by 4 bases, with 9 bases between them. The CDR3 is 13 residues long. The CDR3 bases are TGTGCCAGCAGTTTAAGTGGTGAATACGAGCAGTACTTC. This sequence encodes CASSLSGEYEQYF.

The sample holds many counts of this clonotype. This sequence joins TRBV6-5 and TRBJ2-3; unclear D gene. Germline CDR1 reads MNHEY; CDR2 reads SVGAGI. This CDR3 region has 14 residues. The germline V and J ends were trimmed by 0 bases and 4 bases, with 8 bases remaining between them. Here the CDR3 reads CASSYSIPPDTQYF. The CDR3 DNA reads TGTGCCAGCAGTTACTCGATACCGCCAGATACGCAGTATTTT.

This clonotype has only a few counts. V is TRBV7-9 and J is TRBJ2-7, with 14 bases aligning to TRBD2. Germline CDR1 is SEHNR and CDR2 is FQNEAQ (reference sequence). V was pared by 6 bases and J by 5 bases, with 3 bases of the junction left unmatched. There are 14 residues in the CDR3. CDR3 amino acids: CASRTSGRGNEQYF. CDR3 nucleotide sequence: TGTGCCAGCAGGACTAGCGGGAGGGGGAACGAGCAGTACTTC.

The chain couples TRBV12-3 or TRBV12-4 to TRBJ2-1; TRBD2 aligns across 14 bases. Unmatched junction bases numbered 17, after V lost 4 bases and J lost 6 bases. This CDR3 has 20 residues. Here the CDR3 DNA reads TGTGCCAGCAGTTCCGGGACTAGCGGGAGTTTTTTTCCCGGGGCCAATGAGCAGTTCTTC. Protein product: CASSSGTSGSFFPGANEQFF.

This clonotype was counted ten times or more. The chain uses TRBV12-3 or TRBV12-4 and TRBJ2-3, with no clear D. The CDR3 is 15 residues long. The V and J ends lost 2 bases and 3 bases respectively, with 12 bases between them. CDR3 loop: CASSLQAGVTDTQYF. The CDR3, as DNA: TGTGCCAGCAGTTTACAGGCAGGTGTAACAGATACGCAGTATTTT.

This clonotype was picked up many times. The chain employs TRBV20-1 and TRBJ2-1; D might be TRBD1 or TRBD2, each matching 5 bases. CDR1 and CDR2 (germline): DFQATT, SNEGSKA (reference sequence). The CDR3 loop spans 14 amino acids. V lost 4 bases and J 3 bases, leaving 13 bases between the germline ends. The CDR3 loop is CSANRDRNYNEQFF. DNA for the CDR3: TGCAGTGCTAACCGGGACCGGAACTACAATGAGCAGTTCTTC.

This chain links TRBV10-3 with TRBJ2-6, with D unclear. This CDR3 region has 15 residues. Germline CDR1 reads ENHRY; CDR2 reads SYGVKD. With 4 bases removed from V and 0 bases from J, the gap between germline ends came to 7 bases. The CDR3 protein is CAISAWSSGANVLTF. CDR3 in DNA: TGTGCCATCAGTGCCTGGAGCTCTGGGGCCAACGTCCTGACTTTC.

The chain recombines TRBV7-2 with TRBJ2-3, with D uncertain. Germline CDR1 and CDR2: SGHTA and FQGNSA. V gave up 1 base and J gave up 4 bases, with 6 bases separating them. This CDR3 comprises 13 residues. The DNA of the CDR3 is TGTGCCAGCAGCTTAGGGATGGCAGATACGCAGTATTTT. It is translated as CASSLGMADTQYF. Drawing the rest from reference TRBV7-2 and TRBJ2-3, the complete variable domain is GAGVSQSPSNKVTEKGKDVELRCDPISGHTALYWYRQSLGQGLEFLIYFQGNSAPDKSGLPSDRFSAERTGGSVSTLTIQRTQQEDSAVYLCASSLGMADTQYFGPGTRLTVL.

This chain joins TRBV20-1 and TRBJ1-2, with 10 bases matching TRBD1. CDR3 length: 14 amino acids. Trimming cost V 3 bases and J 7 bases; bases outside gene matches: 8. Germline values: CDR1 DFQATT, CDR2 SNEGSKA (reference sequence). CDR3 DNA sequence: TGCAGTGCTAGCAAGAGACAGGGGGCAGGTGGCTACACCTTC. Protein product: CSASKRQGAGGYTF.

This clonotype has at least ten counts. The chain is built from TRBV5-1 and TRBJ2-7; unclear D gene. Germline V gene lookup returns CDR1 SGHRS and CDR2 YFSETQ. V shed 2 bases and J shed 2 bases, with 5 bases lying between them. CDR3 size: 12 residues. DNA of the CDR3: TGCGCCAGCAGCTTTGGGGCCTACGAGCAGTACTTC. It specifies CASSFGAYEQYF.

The sample holds many counts of this clonotype. The CDR3: CASSLLTNTGELFF. CDR3 coding DNA: TGTGCCAGCAGTTTACTAACGAACACCGGGGAGCTGTTTTTT. The J gene is TRBJ2-2, the V gene TRBV12-3 or TRBV12-4, with D unresolved. Trimming stripped 2 bases from V and 0 bases from J, with 4 bases between. This CDR3 has 14 residues.

The rearrangement uses TRBV7-6 and TRBJ2-2; either TRBD1 or TRBD2 may supply D (7 bases each). Germline CDR1 SGHVS, CDR2 FNYEAQ. CDR3 length: 16 amino acids. Trimming pared 10 bases from V and 1 base from J, leaving 19 bases between. The CDR3 nucleotides are TGTGCCACACAAACCAGGGGGGGGATGAACACCGGGGAGCTGTTTTTT. Translation gives CATQTRGGMNTGELFF.

This clonotype was detected ten times or more. The rearrangement links TRBV5-1 to TRBJ2-5; D is unclear. The CDR3 runs to 15 residues. V shed 6 bases and J shed 1 base, with 16 bases lying between them. CDR1 is SGHRS, CDR2 YFSETQ, per germline. CDR3: CASNSWTASQETQYF. CDR3 coding DNA: TGCGCCAGCAATTCATGGACCGCTAGCCAAGAGACCCAGTACTTC.

The rearrangement uses TRBV14 and TRBJ1-2, with TRBD1 as a possible D gene (6 bases). Germline CDR1 and CDR2: SGHDN and FVKESK. Between the trimmed V and J ends, which lost 3 bases and 9 bases, there was a span of 14 bases. The CDR3 has 13 residues. The CDR3 coding sequence is TGTGCCAGCAGCCAGGCCGGGACATCCCGCTACACCTTC. It encodes CASSQAGTSRYTF.

The chain joins TRBV6-6 to TRBJ2-1; 9 positions agree with TRBD1. The CDR3 sequence is 13 residues long. After removal of 0 bases from V and 13 bases from J, the junction contained 4 bases not matched to a gene. In germline, CDR1 is MNHNY, CDR2 SVGAGI (reference sequence). The chain's CDR3 is CASSYSTGQGQFF. In DNA, the CDR3 is TGTGCCAGCAGTTACTCGACGGGACAGGGACAGTTCTTC.

This clonotype was recorded only once. A single base separates this from a much larger clone, so it may be a read error. The rearrangement uses TRBV4-1 and TRBJ2-1, with D possibly matching TRBD2 (6 bases). From germline, CDR1 is MGHRA and CDR2 YSYEKL. This CDR3 contains 13 residues. CDR3 in amino acids: CASNLVGGDEKFF. CDR3 coding DNA: TGCGCCAGCAACCTAGTTGGAGGGGATGAGAAGTTCTTC.

The rearrangement joins TRBV11-2 to TRBJ2-1; D gene unclear. The V end lost 4 bases, the J end lost 12 bases, and 10 bases lay between the germline ends. This CDR3 spans 11 amino acids. Germline values: CDR1 SGHAT, CDR2 FQNNGV. CDR3 residues: CASSSQLSQFF. The CDR3 DNA reads as TGTGCCAGCAGCTCCCAGTTGTCGCAGTTCTTC.

This clonotype was counted only a few times. The chain couples TRBV24-1 to TRBJ2-5, with 10 bases matching TRBD2. Per the germline V gene, CDR1 is KGHDR and CDR2 is SFDVKD. This CDR3 comprises 16 residues. Trimming at V came to 9 bases and at J to 5 bases, leaving 14 bases not matched to a gene. CDR3 DNA: TGTGCCACCGCACCCCGGATAGCGGGAGGCATCGAGACCCAGTACTTC. Protein product: CATAPRIAGGIETQYF.

This clonotype has ten or more counts. The V call is TRBV6-1, the J call TRBJ1-4; the D is unclear. Germline assignment: CDR1 MNHNS and CDR2 SASEGT. This CDR3 is 13 amino acids long. V was cut by 6 bases and J by 6 bases, with 11 bases left in between. The CDR3, as DNA: TGTGCCAGCAGCCGCGGTCCCGATGAAAAACTGTTTTTT. This codes for CASSRGPDEKLFF.

In this sample, this clonotype turned up a few times. The V call is TRBV28, the J call TRBJ1-5; D ambiguous. The germline V gene has CDR1 MDHEN and CDR2 SYDVKM. The V and J ends lost 3 bases and 5 bases respectively, with 8 bases between them. This CDR3 contains 13 residues. The CDR3 spells CASSFPPYQPQHF. CDR3 nucleotides: TGTGCCAGCAGTTTCCCCCCTTATCAGCCCCAGCATTTT.

This rearrangement joins TRBV12-3 or TRBV12-4 to TRBJ2-2; D is ambiguous. The CDR3 runs 15 residues. With 3 bases removed from V and 2 bases from J, the gap between germline ends came to 10 bases. This CDR3 reads CASSFRVANTGELFF. The CDR3 DNA reads TGTGCCAGCAGTTTTCGCGTCGCAAACACCGGGGAGCTGTTTTTT.